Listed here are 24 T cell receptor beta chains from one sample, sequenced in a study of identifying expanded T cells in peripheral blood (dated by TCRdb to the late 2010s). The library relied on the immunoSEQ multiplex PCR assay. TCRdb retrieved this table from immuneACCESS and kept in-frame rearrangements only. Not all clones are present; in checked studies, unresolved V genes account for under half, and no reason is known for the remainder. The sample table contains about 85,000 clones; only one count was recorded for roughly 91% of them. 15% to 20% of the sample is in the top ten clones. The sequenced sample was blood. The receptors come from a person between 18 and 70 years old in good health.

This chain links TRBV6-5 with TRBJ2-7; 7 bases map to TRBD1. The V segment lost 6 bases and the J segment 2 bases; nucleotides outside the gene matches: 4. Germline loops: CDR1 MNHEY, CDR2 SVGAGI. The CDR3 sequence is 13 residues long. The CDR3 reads CASRLGTAYEQYF. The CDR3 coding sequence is TGTGCCAGCAGGCTCGGGACAGCCTACGAGCAGTACTTC.

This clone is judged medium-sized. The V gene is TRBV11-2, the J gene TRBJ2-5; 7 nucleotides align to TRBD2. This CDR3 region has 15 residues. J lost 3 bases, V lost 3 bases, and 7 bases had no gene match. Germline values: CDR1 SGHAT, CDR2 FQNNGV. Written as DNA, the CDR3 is TGTGCCAGCAGCTTTTGGGGCGGGGGTAAAGAGACCCAGTACTTC. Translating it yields CASSFWGGGKETQYF.

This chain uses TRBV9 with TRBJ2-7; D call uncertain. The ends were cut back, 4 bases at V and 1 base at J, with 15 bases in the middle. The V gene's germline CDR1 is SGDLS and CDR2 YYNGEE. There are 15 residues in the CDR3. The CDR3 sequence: CASSLRRAPSYEQYF. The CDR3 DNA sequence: TGTGCCAGCAGCCTCCGTCGGGCCCCGTCCTACGAGCAGTACTTC.

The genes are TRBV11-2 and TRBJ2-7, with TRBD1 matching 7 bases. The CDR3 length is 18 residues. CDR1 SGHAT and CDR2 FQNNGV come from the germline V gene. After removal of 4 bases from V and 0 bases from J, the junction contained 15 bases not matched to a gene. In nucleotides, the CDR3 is TGTGCCAGCAGCTCACCACGAGCTGGGACAGCGCACTCCTACGAGCAGTACTTC. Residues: CASSSPRAGTAHSYEQYF.

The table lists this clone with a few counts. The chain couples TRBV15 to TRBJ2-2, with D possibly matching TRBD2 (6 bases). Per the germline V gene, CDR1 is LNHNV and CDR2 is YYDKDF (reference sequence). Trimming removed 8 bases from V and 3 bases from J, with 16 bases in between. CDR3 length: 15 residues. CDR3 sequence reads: CATRRETEDTGELFF. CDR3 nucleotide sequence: TGTGCCACCCGCCGGGAGACAGAAGACACCGGGGAGCTGTTTTTT.

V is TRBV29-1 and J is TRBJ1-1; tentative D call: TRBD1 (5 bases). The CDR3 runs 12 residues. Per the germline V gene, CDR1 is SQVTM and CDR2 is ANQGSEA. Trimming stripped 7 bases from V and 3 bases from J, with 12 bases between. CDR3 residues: CSAWDGDTEAFF. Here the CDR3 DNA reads TGCAGCGCCTGGGACGGGGACACTGAAGCTTTCTTT.

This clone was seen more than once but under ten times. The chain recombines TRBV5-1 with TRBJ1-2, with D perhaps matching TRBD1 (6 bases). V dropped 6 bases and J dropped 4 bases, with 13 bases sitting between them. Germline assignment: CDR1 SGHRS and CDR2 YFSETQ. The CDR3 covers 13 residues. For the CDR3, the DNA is TGCGCCAGCAAGCACAGGGTGAGCTATGGCTACACCTTC. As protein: CASKHRVSYGYTF.

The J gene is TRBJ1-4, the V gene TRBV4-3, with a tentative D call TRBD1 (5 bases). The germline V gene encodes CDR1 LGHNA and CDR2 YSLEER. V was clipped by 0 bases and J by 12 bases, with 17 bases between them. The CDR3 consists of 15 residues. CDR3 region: CASSQEVWDRGELFF. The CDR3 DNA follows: TGCGCCAGCAGCCAAGAGGTATGGGACCGGGGCGAACTGTTTTTT.

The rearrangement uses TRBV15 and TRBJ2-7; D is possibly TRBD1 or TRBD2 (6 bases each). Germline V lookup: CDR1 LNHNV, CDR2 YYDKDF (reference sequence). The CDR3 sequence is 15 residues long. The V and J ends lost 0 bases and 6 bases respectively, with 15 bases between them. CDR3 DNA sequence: TGTGCCACCAGCAGAGATAGGGACGGGGGCGTCGAGCAGTACTTC. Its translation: CATSRDRDGGVEQYF.

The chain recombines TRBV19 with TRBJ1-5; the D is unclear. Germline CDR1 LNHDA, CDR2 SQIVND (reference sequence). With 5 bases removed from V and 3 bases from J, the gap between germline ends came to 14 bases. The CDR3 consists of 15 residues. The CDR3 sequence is CASSAFPGNNQPQHF. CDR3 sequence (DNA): TGTGCCAGTAGTGCTTTCCCGGGAAACAATCAGCCCCAGCATTTT.

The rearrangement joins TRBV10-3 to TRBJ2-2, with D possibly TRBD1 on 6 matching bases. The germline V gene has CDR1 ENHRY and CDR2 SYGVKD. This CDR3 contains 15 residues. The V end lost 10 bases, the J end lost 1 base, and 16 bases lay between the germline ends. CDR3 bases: TGTGCCACCTCCTCCCAGGGGCAGAACACCGGGGAGCTGTTTTTT. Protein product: CATSSQGQNTGELFF.

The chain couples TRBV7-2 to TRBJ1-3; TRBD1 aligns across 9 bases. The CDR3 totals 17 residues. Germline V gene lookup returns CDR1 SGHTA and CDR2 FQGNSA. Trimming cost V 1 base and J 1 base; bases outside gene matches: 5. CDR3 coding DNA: TGTGCCAGCAGCTTAGGACAGGGGGAGTTTTCTGGAAACACCATATATTTT. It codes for CASSLGQGEFSGNTIYF. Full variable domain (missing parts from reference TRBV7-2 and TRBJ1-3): GAGVSQSPSNKVTEKGKDVELRCDPISGHTALYWYRQSLGQGLEFLIYFQGNSAPDKSGLPSDRFSAERTGGSVSTLTIQRTQQEDSAVYLCASSLGQGEFSGNTIYFGEGSWLTVV.

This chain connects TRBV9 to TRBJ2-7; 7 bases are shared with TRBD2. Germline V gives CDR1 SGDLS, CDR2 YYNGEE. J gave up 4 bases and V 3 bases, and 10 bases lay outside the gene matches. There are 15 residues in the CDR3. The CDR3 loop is CASSAGGLESYEQYF. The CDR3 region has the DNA TGTGCCAGCAGCGCGGGAGGACTAGAATCTTACGAGCAGTACTTC.

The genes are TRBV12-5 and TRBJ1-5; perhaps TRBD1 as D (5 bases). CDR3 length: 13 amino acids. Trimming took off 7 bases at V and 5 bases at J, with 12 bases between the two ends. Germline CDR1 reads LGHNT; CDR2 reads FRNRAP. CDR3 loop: CASAPTGDQPQHF. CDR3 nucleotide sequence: TGTGCTAGTGCCCCAACGGGGGATCAGCCCCAGCATTTT.

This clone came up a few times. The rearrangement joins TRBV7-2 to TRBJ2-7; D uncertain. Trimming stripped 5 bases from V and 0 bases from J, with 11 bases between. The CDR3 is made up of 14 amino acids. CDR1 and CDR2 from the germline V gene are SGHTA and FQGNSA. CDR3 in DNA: TGTGCCAGCAGCCTCACCTCGAGCTCCTACGAGCAGTACTTC. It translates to CASSLTSSSYEQYF.

In DNA form, the CDR3 reads TGCGCCAGCAGCTTGGTACCAGGGTCAGACTATGGCTACACCTTC. It encodes CASSLVPGSDYGYTF. The rearrangement uses TRBV5-1 and TRBJ1-2; D possibly corresponds to TRBD1 (5 bases). Germline CDR1 and CDR2: SGHRS and YFSETQ. The CDR3 contains 15 residues. V lost 0 bases, J lost 3 bases, and 12 bases lay in between.

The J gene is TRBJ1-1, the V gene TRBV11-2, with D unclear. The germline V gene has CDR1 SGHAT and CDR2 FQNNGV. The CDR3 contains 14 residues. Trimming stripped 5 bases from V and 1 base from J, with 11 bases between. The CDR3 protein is CASSQDRTNTEAFF. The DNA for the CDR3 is TGTGCCAGCAGCCAGGATAGGACGAACACTGAAGCTTTCTTT.

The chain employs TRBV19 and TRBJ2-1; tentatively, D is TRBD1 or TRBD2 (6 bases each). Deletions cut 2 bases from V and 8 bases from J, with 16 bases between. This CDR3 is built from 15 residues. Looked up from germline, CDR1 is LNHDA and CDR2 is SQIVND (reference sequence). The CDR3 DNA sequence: TGTGCCAGTAGTATACGGGGGCGAGGGTTCGATGAGCAGTTCTTC. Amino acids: CASSIRGRGFDEQFF.

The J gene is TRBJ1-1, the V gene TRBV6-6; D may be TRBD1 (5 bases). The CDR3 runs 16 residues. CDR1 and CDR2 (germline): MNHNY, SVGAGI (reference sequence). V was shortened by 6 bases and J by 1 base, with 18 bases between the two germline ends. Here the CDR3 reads CASRPVPGRWNTEAFF. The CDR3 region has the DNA TGTGCCAGCAGACCCGTACCGGGACGGTGGAACACTGAAGCTTTCTTT.

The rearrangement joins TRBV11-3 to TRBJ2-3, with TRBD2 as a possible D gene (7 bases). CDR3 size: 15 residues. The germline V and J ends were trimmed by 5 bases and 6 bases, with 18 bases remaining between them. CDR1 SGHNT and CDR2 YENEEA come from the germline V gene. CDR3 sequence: CASSPSGLRGDTQYF. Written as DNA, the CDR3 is TGTGCCAGCAGCCCTTCGGGACTAAGGGGGGATACGCAGTATTTT.

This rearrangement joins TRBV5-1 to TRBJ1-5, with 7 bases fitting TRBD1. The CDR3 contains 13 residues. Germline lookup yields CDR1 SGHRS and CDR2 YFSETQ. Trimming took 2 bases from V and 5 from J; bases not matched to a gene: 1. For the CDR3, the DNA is TGCGCCAGCAGCTTTGGACAGGATCAGCCCCAGCATTTT. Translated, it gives CASSFGQDQPQHF.

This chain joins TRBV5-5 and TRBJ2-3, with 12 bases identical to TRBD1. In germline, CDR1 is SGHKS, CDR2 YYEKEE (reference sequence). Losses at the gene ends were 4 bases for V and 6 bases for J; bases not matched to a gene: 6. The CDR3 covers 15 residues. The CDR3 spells CASSNLGQGADTQYF. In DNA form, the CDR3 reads TGTGCCAGCAGCAATCTGGGACAGGGGGCCGATACGCAGTATTTT.

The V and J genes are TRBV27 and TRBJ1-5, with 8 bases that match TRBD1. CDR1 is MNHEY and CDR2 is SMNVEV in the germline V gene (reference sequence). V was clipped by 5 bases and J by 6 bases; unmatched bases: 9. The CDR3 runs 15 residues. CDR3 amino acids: CASSINRGGGQPQHF. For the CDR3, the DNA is TGTGCCAGCAGTATAAACAGGGGGGGAGGTCAGCCCCAGCATTTT.

As DNA, the CDR3 is TGTGCCAGCAGCTTAATAGGAGGGGGGGAGCAGTACTTC. Residues: CASSLIGGGEQYF. The V gene is TRBV7-6, the J gene TRBJ2-7; D possibly matches TRBD1 or TRBD2 (6 bases each). Germline V lookup: CDR1 SGHVS, CDR2 FNYEAQ. V was shortened by 2 bases and J by 7 bases, with 12 bases between the two germline ends. There are 13 residues in the CDR3.